Listed below are T cell receptor beta chains from one sample, sequenced in a study of Graves' ophthalmopathy and Graves' hyperthyroidism. TCRdb re-analysed the multiplex PCR reads in MiXCR, keeping a single row per CDR3 protein. The sample carries 1 million to 1.3 million distinct CDR3 sequences, less than 45% recorded once. Sequenced material: peripheral blood or thyroid tissue (not recorded which). All receptors come from an adult man with Graves' hyperthyroidism. Both conserved end residues are part of each CDR3. The order of the fields is clone size, J gene, V gene, D gene, CDR3 protein, CDR3 DNA. The D gene is left open where the match is weak. Clone size is not always given. Where it is, it says once, few, many or a class for expanded clones.

-,TRBJ2-5,TRBV7-7,TRBD2,CASSLLAGGVSETQYF,TGTGCTAGCAGCTTATTAGCGGGAGGAGTATCAGAGACCCAGTACTTC
-,TRBJ2-7,TRBV19,-,CASSPGPVTYEQYF,TGTGCCAGTAGTCCCGGACCCGTTACCTACGAGCAGTACTTC
many,TRBJ2-5,TRBV7-2,-,CASKLQGRETQYF,TGTGCCAGCAAGTTGCAGGGGAGAGAGACCCAGTACTTC
-,TRBJ1-1,TRBV10-3,-,CASSYSGTTTFEAFF,TGTGCCAGCAGTTACTCCGGGACCACTACCTTTGAAGCTTTCTTT
-,TRBJ2-7,TRBV12-3/TRBV12-4,-,CASSQPFRAVYF,TGTGCCAGCAGTCAGCCGTTCCGGGCCGTGTACTTC
many,TRBJ1-2,TRBV5-5,TRBD1,CASSRVPGQRDGYTF,TGTGCCAGCAGCAGGGTTCCGGGACAGAGGGATGGCTACACCTTC
-,TRBJ2-7,TRBV19,TRBD2,CASSIRSRAGGPIYEQYF,TGTGCCAGTAGTATTCGATCGCGAGCGGGAGGGCCTATTTACGAGCAGTACTTC
-,TRBJ1-5,TRBV19,TRBD1,CASSDRAQGPQPQHF,TGTGCCAGTAGTGACAGGGCCCAGGGGCCCCAGCCCCAGCATTTT
many,TRBJ1-2,TRBV24-1,TRBD1,CATSTAQGFPYGYTF,TGTGCCACATCTACTGCACAGGGGTTTCCCTATGGCTACACCTTC
few,TRBJ1-5,TRBV7-9,-,CASSGPMNQPQHF,TGTGCCAGCAGCGGTCCGATGAATCAGCCCCAGCATTTT
many,TRBJ2-7,TRBV20-1,-,CSARGSLHAF,TGCAGTGCTAGGGGCTCTCTTCATGCATTC
-,TRBJ2-7,TRBV27,-,CASSLQFYEQYF,TGTGCCAGCAGTTTACAGTTCTACGAGCAGTACTTC
once,TRBJ1-1,TRBV29-1,-,CSVERGGGPNTEAFF,TGCAGCGTTGAAAGGGGGGGGGGCCCAAACACTGAAGCTTTCTTT
-,TRBJ2-7,TRBV5-1,TRBD1,CASSSSGTESSYEQYF,TGCGCCAGCAGCTCGTCCGGGACAGAGAGCTCCTACGAGCAGTACTTC
few,TRBJ2-7,TRBV6-6,-,CASSYSRRVNNEQYF,TGTGCCAGCAGTTACTCGCGGAGGGTTAACAACGAGCAGTACTTC
-,TRBJ1-6,TRBV7-9,-,CASRALDSPLHF,TGTGCCAGCAGGGCTTTGGATTCACCCCTCCACTTT
-,TRBJ2-6,TRBV7-8,-,CASSQLWVNVLTF,TGTGCCAGCAGCCAACTGTGGGTAAACGTCCTGACTTTC
many,TRBJ1-2,TRBV5-1,-,CASSKGDTLGGYTF,TGCGCCAGCAGCAAGGGAGACACCCTGGGGGGCTACACCTTC
many,TRBJ1-3,TRBV7-3,-,CASSFWHFGRNTIYF,TGTGCCAGCAGCTTTTGGCATTTTGGAAGAAACACCATATATTTT
few,TRBJ1-2,TRBV6-2/TRBV6-3,-,CASSYYSNYGYTF,TGTGCCAGCAGTTACTACAGCAACTATGGCTACACCTTC
many,TRBJ2-7,TRBV2,-,CASWVSLVRYYEQYF,TGTGCCAGCTGGGTCAGTTTGGTGCGTTACTACGAGCAGTACTTC
many,TRBJ1-1,TRBV19,-,CASSTRGGSSKAFF,TGTGCCAGTAGTACCCGCGGAGGTAGCTCTAAAGCTTTCTTT
many,TRBJ1-2,TRBV6-5,TRBD1,CASSYVGTGNMEGYTF,TGTGCCAGCAGTTACGTGGGGACAGGGAATATGGAAGGCTACACCTTC
-,TRBJ2-5,TRBV9,-,CASPPVGTETQYF,TGTGCCAGCCCACCTGTGGGGACGGAGACCCAGTACTTC
many,TRBJ1-5,TRBV5-1,-,CASSRGLGSNQPQHF,TGCGCCAGCAGCCGGGGACTTGGGAGCAATCAGCCCCAGCATTTT
few,TRBJ1-1,TRBV20-1,-,CSARNRRNTEAFF,TGCAGTGCTAGAAATCGCCGGAACACTGAAGCTTTCTTT
-,TRBJ2-7,TRBV2,TRBD1,CASSLWGQGLEQYF,TGTGCCAGCTCCTTATGGGGACAGGGACTCGAGCAGTACTTC
few,TRBJ2-2,TRBV5-1,-,CASKLVPGSNTGELFF,TGCGCCAGCAAACTAGTCCCAGGATCGAACACCGGGGAGCTGTTTTTT
many,TRBJ2-7,TRBV20-1,-,CSATTGQYYEQYF,TGCAGTGCTACCACCGGACAGTACTACGAGCAGTACTTC
-,TRBJ2-7,TRBV7-6,TRBD1,CASSSGQGVQYF,TGTGCCAGCAGCTCCGGACAGGGCGTGCAGTACTTC
once,TRBJ1-4,TRBV2,-,CASSERGVAEKLFF,TGTGCCAGCAGTGAACGGGGAGTCGCTGAAAAACTGTTTTTT
-,TRBJ1-1,TRBV29-1,TRBD1,CSVASSSTPGGRGTEAFF,TGCAGCGTCGCCAGCAGTTCGACTCCAGGGGGCAGGGGCACTGAAGCTTTCTTT
-,TRBJ1-5,TRBV7-2,-,CASSGGGSRSNQPQHF,TGTGCCAGCAGCGGAGGAGGGTCGAGAAGCAATCAGCCCCAGCATTTT
few,TRBJ2-5,TRBV11-2,TRBD1,CASSPGQGRREAQYF,TGTGCCAGCAGTCCCGGACAGGGGCGGCGAGAGGCCCAGTACTTC
-,TRBJ1-1,TRBV10-3,TRBD1,CAISERQGKAFF,TGTGCCATCAGTGAACGACAGGGCAAAGCTTTCTTT
many,TRBJ2-5,TRBV6-6,-,CASTWGTPETQYF,TGTGCCAGCACCTGGGGCACGCCAGAGACCCAGTACTTC
-,TRBJ2-5,TRBV7-9,TRBD2,CASSLFSGRQETQYF,TGTGCCAGCAGCTTATTCAGCGGGAGACAAGAGACCCAGTACTTC
-,TRBJ1-1,TRBV7-6,TRBD1,CASSLGWDRGAFF,TGTGCCAGCAGCTTAGGATGGGACAGGGGAGCTTTCTTT
-,TRBJ2-7,TRBV29-1,-,CSEARGQYF,TGCAGCGAGGCGAGGGGGCAGTACTTC
many,TRBJ1-1,TRBV7-9,TRBD1,CASSPGQGGRAFF,TGTGCCAGCAGTCCTGGACAGGGTGGGAGAGCTTTCTTT
-,TRBJ1-5,TRBV7-3,-,CASSLKPHGPTRGNQPQHF,TGTGCCAGCAGCTTAAAGCCCCACGGGCCAACTAGGGGCAATCAGCCCCAGCATTTT
many,TRBJ1-2,TRBV20-1,-,CSARDRPGSGGYTF,TGCAGTGCTAGAGATAGGCCAGGGTCTGGGGGCTACACCTTC